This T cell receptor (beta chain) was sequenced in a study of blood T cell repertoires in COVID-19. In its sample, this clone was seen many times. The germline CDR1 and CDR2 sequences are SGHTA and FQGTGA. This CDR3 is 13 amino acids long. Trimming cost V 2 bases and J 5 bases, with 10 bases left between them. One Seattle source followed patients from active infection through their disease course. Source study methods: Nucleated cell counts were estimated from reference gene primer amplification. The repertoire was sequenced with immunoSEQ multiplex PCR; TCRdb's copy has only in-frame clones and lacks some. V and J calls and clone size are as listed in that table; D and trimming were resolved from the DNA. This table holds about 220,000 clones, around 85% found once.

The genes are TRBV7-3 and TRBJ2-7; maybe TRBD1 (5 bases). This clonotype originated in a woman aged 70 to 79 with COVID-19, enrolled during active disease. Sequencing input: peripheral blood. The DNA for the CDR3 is TGTGCCAGCAGCTTACAGGGCCACGACGAGCAGTACTTC. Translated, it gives CASSLQGHDEQYF. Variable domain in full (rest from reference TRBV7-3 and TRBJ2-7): GAGVSQTPSNKVTEKGKYVELRCDPISGHTALYWYRQSLGQGPEFLIYFQGTGAADDSGLPNDRFFAVRPEGSVSTLKIQRTERGDSAVYLCASSLQGHDEQYFGPGTRLTVT.